What follows is one T cell receptor (beta chain) and its context. TCRdb's table, derived via immunoSEQ multiplex PCR, lists solely in-frame clones and lacks some. The sample consists of roughly 5,800 clones, around four fifths of them appearing once. Repeated repertoire sampling spanned the course of chemoradiotherapy. This sample is part of a study of chemoradiotherapy in HPV16-positive cancers. At the level of the study: Candidate HPV-specific clones and shared TCR motifs came from a couple of HPV16-positive patients.

The CDR3 runs to 12 residues. Trimming pared 1 base from V and 8 bases from J, leaving 11 bases between. In germline, CDR1 is GTSNPN, CDR2 SVGIG (reference sequence). This sample was gathered from a patient who underwent chemoradiotherapy. This chain connects TRBV30 to TRBJ1-2; D gene ambiguous. This receptor was obtained from a human donor with HPV-associated anogenital cancer. CDR3 sequence (DNA): TGTGCCTGGAGTGCAGGTTTCTGGGGCTACACCTTC. Protein product: CAWSAGFWGYTF. Complete variable domain (other parts from reference TRBV30 and TRBJ1-2): SQTIHQWPATLVQPVGSPLSLECTVEGTSNPNLYWYRQAAGRGLQLLFYSVGIGQISSEVPQNLSASRPQDRQFILSSKKLLLSDSGFYLCAWSAGFWGYTFGSGTRLTVV.